Each of the 8 T cell receptor beta chains below was sequenced from the same sample in a study of cytomegalovirus exposure and HLA in healthy donors. Both 60 Vbeta primers and 13 Jbeta primers went into the PCR. Only in-frame clones appear in the TCRdb table, and some are missing; sequencing was by immunoSEQ multiplex PCR. Of more than 95,000 clones listed, 70% to 80% are singletons. Sequenced input: PBMCs. These receptors were obtained from a man aged 45-65 years in good health and CMV-seropositive.

The chain joins TRBV4-3 to TRBJ1-6, with a weak D call TRBD1 (5 bases). CDR3 length: 14 amino acids. V was cut by 3 bases and J by 10 bases, with 13 bases left in between. Germline V lookup: CDR1 LGHNA, CDR2 YSLEER. Here the CDR3 DNA reads TGCGCCAGCAGCCAGTCAGGGTCAAGCTCACCCCTCCACTTT. It is translated as CASSQSGSSSPLHF.

This clone came up a few times. The V and J genes are TRBV4-2 and TRBJ2-3; possible D gene TRBD2, 7 bases. The CDR3 length is 18 residues. V lost 1 base and J lost 5, with 22 bases in between. Per the germline V gene, CDR1 is LGHNA and CDR2 is YNFKEQ. The CDR3 here is CASSQGGGRGRVVDTQYF. The CDR3 nucleotides read TGTGCCAGCAGCCAAGGGGGGGGGCGCGGACGTGTAGTAGATACGCAGTATTTT.

The chain employs TRBV19 and TRBJ2-1, with D possibly being TRBD2 (6 bases). The CDR3 has 12 residues. The germline V gene has CDR1 LNHDA and CDR2 SQIVND (reference sequence). V lost 3 bases and J lost 11, with 11 bases in between. The CDR3 is CASSIREDQQFF. The CDR3 DNA reads TGTGCCAGTAGTATCAGGGAGGATCAGCAGTTCTTC.

This chain connects TRBV19 to TRBJ2-1; 11 bases map to TRBD2. This CDR3 has 15 amino acids. CDR1 and CDR2 from the germline V gene are LNHDA and SQIVND (reference sequence). The J segment lost 9 bases and the V segment lost 4 bases, leaving 8 bases of the junction unmatched. The CDR3 here is CASSTLAGGFVEQFF. CDR3 sequence (DNA): TGTGCCAGTAGTACGCTAGCGGGAGGCTTCGTTGAGCAGTTCTTC.

This chain uses TRBV29-1 with TRBJ2-5; no firm D call. Trimming shortened V by 3 bases and J by 4 bases, and 15 bases separated the two germline ends. Germline loops: CDR1 SQVTM, CDR2 ANQGSEA. This CDR3 region has 14 residues. In DNA, the CDR3 is TGCAGCGTTGAGTCCGATTCCTCGGGAGAGACCCAGTACTTC. It translates to CSVESDSSGETQYF.

V and J are TRBV2 and TRBJ2-1; tentative D call: TRBD2 (7 bases). The CDR3 has 13 amino acids. V lost 5 bases, J lost 9 bases, and 14 bases lay in between. In germline, CDR1 is SNHLY, CDR2 FYNNEI. The CDR3 loop is CASSTNREGEQFF. Here the CDR3 DNA reads TGTGCCAGCAGTACTAACAGGGAGGGTGAGCAGTTCTTC. Using reference TRBV2 and TRBJ2-1 for the parts outside the CDR3, the full variable domain is EPEVTQTPSHQVTQMGQEVILRCVPISNHLYFYWYRQILGQKVEFLVSFYNNEISEKSEIFDDQFSVERPDGSNFTLKIRSTKLEDSAMYFCASSTNREGEQFFGPGTRLTVL.

The chain has TRBV28 and TRBJ1-6; 9 nucleotides line up with TRBD1. J gave up 6 bases and V 6 bases, and 3 bases lay outside the gene matches. CDR3 length: 14 amino acids. From germline, CDR1 is MDHEN and CDR2 SYDVKM. In nucleotides, the CDR3 is TGTGCCAGCAGCCCGGGACAGGGTAATTCACCCCTCCACTTT. Translated, it gives CASSPGQGNSPLHF.

The chain carries TRBV7-8 and TRBJ2-3; 7 nucleotides match TRBD2. The ends lost 5 bases at V and 0 bases at J; junction bases unmatched: 2. The germline V gene has CDR1 SGHVS and CDR2 FQNEAQ. The CDR3 has 14 amino acids. CDR3 region: CASSTTSSTDTQYF. CDR3 nucleotides: TGTGCCAGCAGCACGACTAGCAGCACAGATACGCAGTATTTT.